These T cell receptor beta chains were read from a single sample in a study of T cell responses to AZD1222 COVID-19 vaccine. The table came from immunoSEQ multiplex PCR; TCRdb's copy has only in-frame clones and leaves some out. Among fewer than 110,000 clones listed, 90% were seen once. The source material was peripheral blood, sampled on day 0 of AZD1222 vaccination. The receptor source for this set is an adult in good health. CDR3s leave out the opening cysteine and the closing phenylalanine or tryptophan.

TRBV5-1,ASSLDGERNEQF
TRBV10-3,AISLGGGVSGNTIY
TRBV19,ASSIGSAYEQF
TRBV5-1,ASSKAGGGNYGYT
TRBV7-9,ASSLGSGGASVDDNEQF
TRBV4-1,ASSQPQGYKLNTEAF
TRBV15,ATSRDLQDTEAF
TRBV5-1,ASSGQGQGRNSPLH
TRBV19,ASSITGTLIYGYT
TRBV6-5,ASSQQWGTEAF
TRBV29-1,SVAGTGSSYEQY
TRBV30,AWSTSQVHSPLH
TRBV23-1,ASSQTPTFTGDTEAF
TRBV4-1,ASSQQGEVSPLH
TRBV25-1,ASSDVRGDGYT
TRBV28,ASSLESALEKLF
TRBV20-1,SASKYPGSSYEQY
TRBV7-9,ASSRQGDGYT
TRBV14,ASSQDRVEGTGNTIY
TRBV2,ASSLQGMGTDTQY
TRBV3-1/TRBV3-2,ASSRGTAGNQPQH
TRBV9,ASSVSGQPVHGYT
TRBV23-1,ATRDRGKNTEAF
TRBV7-3,ASSLLAGEYNEQF
TRBV28,ASSLLETYRGTEAF
TRBV7-9,ASSSRTATNEKLF
TRBV5-1,ASSLEGDRSYEQY
TRBV24-1,ATSLLGDPAISGANVLT
TRBV6-5,ASSSGIRTDTQY
TRBV13,ASSLGPRSNQPQH
TRBV28,ASSLAVQAGHYEQY
TRBV7-9,ASSTQTGPNTEAF
TRBV18,ASSPGDSYEQY
TRBV11-1,ASSPTGLVIYNEQF
TRBV4-1,ASSQPRARRNYGYT
TRBV25-1,ASKRNNSPLH
TRBV2,ASGRNTGELF
TRBV5-1,ASSETPRTEAF
TRBV28,ASLAGGRYNEQF
TRBV5-1,ASSSWGGDYNEQF
TRBV18,ASSRGQVGNTIY